This T cell receptor beta chain emerged from a study of immune heterogeneity within non-small cell lung tumors. Study-wide background: Histologically, several tumors were squamous cell carcinomas and 9 to 10 were non-squamous carcinomas. The remaining 1 tumor was not otherwise specified.

CDR3 length: 15 amino acids. The V end was cut by 6 bases, the J end by 5 bases, with 19 bases between. Within the sample, this clonotype is medium-sized. The antigen is not known. TCR beta CDR3 amplification used multiplex PCR with 32 V and 13 J primers. TCRdb analysed the multiplex PCR reads with MiXCR anew, one entry per CDR3 protein. Of roughly 4,500 distinct CDR3 sequences in the sample, around a fifth are singletons; the top ten hold roughly 8%. Study observations and caveats: Within each patient, tumor sites shared identical dominant CDR3 beta clonotypes and also held site-unique high-frequency clones.

Bulk tumor genomic DNA served as template, at 550 to 700 ng per sample. Several biopsies were collected from each primary tumor during surgery. They were spaced as far apart as possible within the tumor mass. The study cohort was described as untreated, and its members had newly diagnosed non-small cell lung cancer. They went on to have curative surgery. The study drew donors from newly diagnosed non-small cell lung cancer patients having surgery with curative intent. This chain links TRBV12-3 or TRBV12-4 with TRBJ1-1; perhaps TRBD1 as D (5 bases). The TCR was taken from an older man with non-small cell lung cancer. The material sequenced was lung tumor tissue. In DNA, the CDR3 is TGTGCCAGCAGACCGAACCCTCAGGGAGAAACTGAAGCTTTCTTT. Protein sequence: CASRPNPQGETEAFF.